Sequencing of this T cell receptor (beta chain) was carried out in a study of identical twins. CDR3 size: 15 residues. Germline CDR1 is SGHTA and CDR2 is FQGNSA. V dropped 2 bases and J dropped 4; count of bases not matched to a gene: 5. Study results and limitations: Memory repertoires showed no such pattern, whereas abundant cord blood beta clonotypes carried fewer insertions.

This clonotype showed up many times. Antigen: not known. TCRdb analysed the 5' RACE reads with MiXCR anew, one entry per CDR3 protein. This sample has about 890,000 distinct CDR3 sequences, with about 12% found just once. This sample also belongs to another study, concerning yellow fever vaccine responses in identical twins.

Sequencing was done on a sample of PBMCs. This clonotype was obtained from a woman younger than 35 in good health. This chain uses TRBV7-2 with TRBJ1-5; 7 nucleotides align to TRBD1. The CDR3 loop reads CASSLWSGGNQPQHF. CDR3 DNA: TGTGCCAGCAGCTTATGGTCAGGGGGAAATCAGCCCCAGCATTTT.